This T cell receptor (beta chain) was found in a study of T cells after yellow fever vaccination. The study's findings and limits: Abundant bulk-population clonotypes could contaminate the FACS-sorted repertoires.

5'RACE template switching generated TCR cDNA, adding a universal primer site and UMIs. One entry per CDR3 protein results from TCRdb running MiXCR on the 5' RACE reads. The data show almost 600,000 distinct CDR3 sequences, approximately 12% seen once. Germline V gene lookup returns CDR1 SQVTM and CDR2 ANQGSEA. Trimming left V 6 bases short and J 6 bases short, with 27 bases between. This CDR3 comprises 17 residues. This clonotype has more than one count but fewer than ten. No antigen is known for it. This chain links TRBV29-1 with TRBJ2-1, with TRBD2 as a possible D gene (6 bases). This clonotype was obtained from a man aged 25-45 years who received the YFV17D yellow fever vaccine. Sequencing was performed on PBMCs, taken on the day of the yellow fever booster vaccination. For the CDR3, the DNA is TGCAGCGTAGATAGGTGGGGGTGGACGGGAGAGGTCAATGAGCAGTTCTTC. The encoded protein is CSVDRWGWTGEVNEQFF.